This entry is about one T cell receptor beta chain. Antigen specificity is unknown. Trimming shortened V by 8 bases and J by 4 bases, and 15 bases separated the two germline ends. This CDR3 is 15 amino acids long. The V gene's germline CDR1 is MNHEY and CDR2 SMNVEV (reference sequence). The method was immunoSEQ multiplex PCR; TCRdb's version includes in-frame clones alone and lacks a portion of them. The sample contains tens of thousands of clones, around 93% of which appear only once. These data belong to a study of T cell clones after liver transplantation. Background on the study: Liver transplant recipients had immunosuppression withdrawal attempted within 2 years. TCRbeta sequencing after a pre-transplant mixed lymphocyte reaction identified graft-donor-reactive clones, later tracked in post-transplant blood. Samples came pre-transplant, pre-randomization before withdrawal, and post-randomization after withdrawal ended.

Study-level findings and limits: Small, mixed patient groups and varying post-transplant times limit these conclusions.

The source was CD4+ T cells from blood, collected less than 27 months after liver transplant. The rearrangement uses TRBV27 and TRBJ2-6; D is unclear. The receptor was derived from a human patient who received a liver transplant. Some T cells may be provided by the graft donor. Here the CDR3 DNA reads TGTGCCAGCGTTGCATTAGGATCCGGGGCCAACGTCCTGACTTTC. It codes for CASVALGSGANVLTF.